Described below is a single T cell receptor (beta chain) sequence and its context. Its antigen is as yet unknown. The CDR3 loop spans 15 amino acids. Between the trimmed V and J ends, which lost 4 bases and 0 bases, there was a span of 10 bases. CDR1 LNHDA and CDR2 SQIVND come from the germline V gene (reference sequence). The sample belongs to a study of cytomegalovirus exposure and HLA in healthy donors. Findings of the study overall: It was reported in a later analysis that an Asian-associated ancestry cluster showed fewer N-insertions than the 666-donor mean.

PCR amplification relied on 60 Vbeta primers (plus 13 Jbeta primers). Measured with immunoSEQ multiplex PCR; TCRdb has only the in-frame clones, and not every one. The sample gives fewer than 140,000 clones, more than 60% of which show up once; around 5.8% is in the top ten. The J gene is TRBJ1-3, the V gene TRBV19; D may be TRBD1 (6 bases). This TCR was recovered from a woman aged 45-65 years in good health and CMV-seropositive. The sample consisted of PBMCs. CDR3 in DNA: TGTGCCAGTAGTACCGGGACAAACTCTGGAAACACCATATATTTT. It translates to CASSTGTNSGNTIYF.